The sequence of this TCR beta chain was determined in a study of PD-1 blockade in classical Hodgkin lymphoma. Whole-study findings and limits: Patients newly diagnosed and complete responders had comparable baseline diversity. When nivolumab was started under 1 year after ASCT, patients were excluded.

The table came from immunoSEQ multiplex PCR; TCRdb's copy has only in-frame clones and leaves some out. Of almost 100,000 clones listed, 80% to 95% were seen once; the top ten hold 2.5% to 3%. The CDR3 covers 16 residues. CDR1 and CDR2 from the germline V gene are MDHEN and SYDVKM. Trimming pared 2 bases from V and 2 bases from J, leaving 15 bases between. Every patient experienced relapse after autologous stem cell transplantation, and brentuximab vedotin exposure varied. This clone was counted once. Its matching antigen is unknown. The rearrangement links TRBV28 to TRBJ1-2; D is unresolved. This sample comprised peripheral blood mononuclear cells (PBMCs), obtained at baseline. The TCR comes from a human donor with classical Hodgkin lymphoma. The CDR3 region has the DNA TGTGCCAGCAGTTTACTCGCCGATACAGAAAACTATGGCTACACCTTC. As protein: CASSLLADTENYGYTF.